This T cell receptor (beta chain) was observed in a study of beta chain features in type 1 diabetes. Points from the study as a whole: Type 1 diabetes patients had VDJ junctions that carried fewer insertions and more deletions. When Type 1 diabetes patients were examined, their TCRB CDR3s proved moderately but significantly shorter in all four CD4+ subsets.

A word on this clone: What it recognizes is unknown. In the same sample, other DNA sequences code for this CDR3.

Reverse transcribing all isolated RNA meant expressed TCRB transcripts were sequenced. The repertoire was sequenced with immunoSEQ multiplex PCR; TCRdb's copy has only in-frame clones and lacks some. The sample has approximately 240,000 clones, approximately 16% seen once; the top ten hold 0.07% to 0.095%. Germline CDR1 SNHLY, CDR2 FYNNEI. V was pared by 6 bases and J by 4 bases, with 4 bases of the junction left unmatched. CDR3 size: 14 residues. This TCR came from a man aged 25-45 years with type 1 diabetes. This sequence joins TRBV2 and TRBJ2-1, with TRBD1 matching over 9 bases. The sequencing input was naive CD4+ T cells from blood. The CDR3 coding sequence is TGTGCCAGCAGCGGCGGGACAGGGTACAATGAGCAGTTCTTC. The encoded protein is CASSGGTGYNEQFF.